This T cell receptor (beta chain) was obtained from a study of T cell changes during pregnancy in multiple sclerosis. Per germline, CDR1 SQVTM and CDR2 ANQGSEA. Trimming took off 4 bases at V and 1 base at J, with 7 bases between the two ends. The CDR3 extends over 12 amino acids. This clone was observed once. Generated by immunoSEQ multiplex PCR, the TCRdb table keeps only in-frame clones and is missing some. The table has 55,000 to 85,000 clones, over 85% seen once. The chain combines TRBV29-1 with TRBJ2-5, with no clear D. The sample in question was peripheral blood, obtained in the second trimester of pregnancy. The clonotype comes from a female donor with multiple sclerosis, enrolled in a pregnancy study. The CDR3 here is CSVVVGQETQYF. The CDR3 DNA reads as TGCAGCGTTGTGGTCGGCCAAGAGACCCAGTACTTC.